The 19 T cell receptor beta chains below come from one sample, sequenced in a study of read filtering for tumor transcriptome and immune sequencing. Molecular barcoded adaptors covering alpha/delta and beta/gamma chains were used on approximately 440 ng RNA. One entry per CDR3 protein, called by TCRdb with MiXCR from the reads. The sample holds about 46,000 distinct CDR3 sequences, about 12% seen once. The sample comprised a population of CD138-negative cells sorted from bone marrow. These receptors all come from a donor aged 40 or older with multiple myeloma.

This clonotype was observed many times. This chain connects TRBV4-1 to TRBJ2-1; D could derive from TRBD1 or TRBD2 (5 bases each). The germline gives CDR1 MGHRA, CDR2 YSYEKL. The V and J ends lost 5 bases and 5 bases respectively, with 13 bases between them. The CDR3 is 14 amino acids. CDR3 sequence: CASSETGTHNEQFF. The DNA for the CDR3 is TGCGCCAGCAGCGAGACCGGGACGCACAATGAGCAGTTCTTC.

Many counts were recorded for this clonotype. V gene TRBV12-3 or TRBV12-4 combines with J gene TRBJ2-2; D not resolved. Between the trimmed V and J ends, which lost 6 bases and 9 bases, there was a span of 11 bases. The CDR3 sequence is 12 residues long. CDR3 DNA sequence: TGTGCCAGCAGCTCCAATTCGCGGGAGCTGTTTTTT. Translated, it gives CASSSNSRELFF.

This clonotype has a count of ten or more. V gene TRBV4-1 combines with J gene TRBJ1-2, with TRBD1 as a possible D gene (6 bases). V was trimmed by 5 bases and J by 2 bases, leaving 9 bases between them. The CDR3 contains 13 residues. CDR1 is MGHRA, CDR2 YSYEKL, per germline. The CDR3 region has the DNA TGCGCCAGCAGCGGGCAGGGGAACTATGGCTACACCTTC. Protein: CASSGQGNYGYTF.

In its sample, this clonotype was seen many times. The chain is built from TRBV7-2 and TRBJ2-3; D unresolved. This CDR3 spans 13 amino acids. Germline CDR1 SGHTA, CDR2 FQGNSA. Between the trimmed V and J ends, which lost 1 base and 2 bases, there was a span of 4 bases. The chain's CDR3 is CASSLGFTDTQYF. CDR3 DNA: TGTGCCAGCAGCTTAGGTTTCACAGATACGCAGTATTTT. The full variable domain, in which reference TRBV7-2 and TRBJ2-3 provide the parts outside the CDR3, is GAGVSQSPSNKVTEKGKDVELRCDPISGHTALYWYRQSLGQGLEFLIYFQGNSAPDKSGLPSDRFSAERTGGSVSTLTIQRTQQEDSAVYLCASSLGFTDTQYFGPGTRLTVL.

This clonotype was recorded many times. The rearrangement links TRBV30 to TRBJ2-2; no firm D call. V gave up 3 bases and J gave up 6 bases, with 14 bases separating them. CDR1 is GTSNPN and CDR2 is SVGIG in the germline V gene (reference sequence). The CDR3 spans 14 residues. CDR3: CAWSEFSLAGELFF. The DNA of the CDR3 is TGTGCCTGGAGCGAGTTTTCGCTGGCCGGGGAGCTGTTTTTT. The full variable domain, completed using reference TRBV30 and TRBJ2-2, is SQTIHQWPATLVQPVGSPLSLECTVEGTSNPNLYWYRQAAGRGLQLLFYSVGIGQISSEVPQNLSASRPQDRQFILSSKKLLLSDSGFYLCAWSEFSLAGELFFGEGSRLTVL.

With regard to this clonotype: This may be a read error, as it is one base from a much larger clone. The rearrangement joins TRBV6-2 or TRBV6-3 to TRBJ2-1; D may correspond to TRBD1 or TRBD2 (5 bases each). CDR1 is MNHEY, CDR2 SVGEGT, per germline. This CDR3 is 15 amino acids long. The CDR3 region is CACSYHGALSNEQFF. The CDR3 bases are TGTGCCTGCAGTTACCACGGGGCCCTAAGCAATGAGCAGTTCTTC.

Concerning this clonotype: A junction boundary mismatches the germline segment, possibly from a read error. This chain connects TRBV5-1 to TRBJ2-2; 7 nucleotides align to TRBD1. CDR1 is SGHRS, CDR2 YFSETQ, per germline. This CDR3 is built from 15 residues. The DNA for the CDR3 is TGCGCCAGCAGCTTGTTACAGGGGAGCACCGGAGAGCTGTTTTTT. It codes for CASSLLQGSTGELFF.

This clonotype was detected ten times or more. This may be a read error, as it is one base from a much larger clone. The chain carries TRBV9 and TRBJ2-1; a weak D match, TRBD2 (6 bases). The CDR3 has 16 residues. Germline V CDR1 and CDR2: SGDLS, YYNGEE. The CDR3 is CASSVGGEVSYNGQFF. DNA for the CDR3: TGTGCCAGCAGCGTAGGAGGGGAGGTCTCCTACAATGGGCAGTTCTTC.

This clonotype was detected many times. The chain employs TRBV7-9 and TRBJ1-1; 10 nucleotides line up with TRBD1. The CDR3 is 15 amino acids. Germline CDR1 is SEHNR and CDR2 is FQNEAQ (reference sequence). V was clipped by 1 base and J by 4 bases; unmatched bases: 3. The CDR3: CASSLGTGGSTEAFF. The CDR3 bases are TGTGCCAGCAGCTTAGGGACAGGGGGAAGCACTGAAGCTTTCTTT.

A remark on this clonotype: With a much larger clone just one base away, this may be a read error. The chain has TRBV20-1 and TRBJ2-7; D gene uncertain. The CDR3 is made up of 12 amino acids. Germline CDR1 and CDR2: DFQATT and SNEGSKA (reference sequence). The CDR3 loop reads CSARDFPYELYF. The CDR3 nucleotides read TGCAGTGCTAGAGATTTCCCCTACGAGCTGTACTTC.

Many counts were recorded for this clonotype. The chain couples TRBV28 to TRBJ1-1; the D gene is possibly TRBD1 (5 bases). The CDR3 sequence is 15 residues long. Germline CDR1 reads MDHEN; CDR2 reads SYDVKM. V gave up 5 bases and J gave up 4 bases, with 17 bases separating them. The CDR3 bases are TGTGCCAGCAGTCCCCAGAGGGGATGGGCCACTGAAGCTTTCTTT. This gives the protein CASSPQRGWATEAFF.

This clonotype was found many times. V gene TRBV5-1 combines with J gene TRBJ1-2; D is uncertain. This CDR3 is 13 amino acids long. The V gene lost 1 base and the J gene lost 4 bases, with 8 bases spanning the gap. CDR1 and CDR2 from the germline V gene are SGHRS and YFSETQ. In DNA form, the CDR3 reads TGCGCCAGCAGCTTGCAGGCACCCTATGGCTACACCTTC. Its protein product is CASSLQAPYGYTF.

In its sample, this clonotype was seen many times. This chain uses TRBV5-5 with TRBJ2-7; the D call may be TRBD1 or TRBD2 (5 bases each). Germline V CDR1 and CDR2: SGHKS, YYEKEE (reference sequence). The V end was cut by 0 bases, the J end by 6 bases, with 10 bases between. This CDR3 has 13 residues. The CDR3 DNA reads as TGTGCCAGCAGCTTGGAGAGGGGACCCGAGCAGTACTTC. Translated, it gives CASSLERGPEQYF.

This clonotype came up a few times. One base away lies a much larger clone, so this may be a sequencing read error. CDR3 coding DNA: TGTGCCAGCAACCAACGGCCTAGCGGGAATGAGCAGTTCTTC. It is translated as CASNQRPSGNEQFF. This chain joins TRBV3-1 and TRBJ2-1, with TRBD2 matching 8 bases. Germline loops: CDR1 LGHDT, CDR2 YNNKEL (reference sequence). This CDR3 region has 14 residues.

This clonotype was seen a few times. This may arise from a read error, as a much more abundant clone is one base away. The chain's CDR3 is CSVGTGRDTEAFF. The CDR3, as DNA: TGCAGCGTTGGGACAGGGAGGGACACTGAAGCTTTCTTT. The chain employs TRBV29-1 and TRBJ1-1, with 8 bases aligning to TRBD1. Germline CDR1 reads SQVTM; CDR2 reads ANQGSEA. CDR3 length: 13 amino acids. The ends lost 4 bases at V and 3 bases at J; junction bases unmatched: 4. The whole variable domain, remainder taken from reference TRBV29-1 and TRBJ1-1, is SAVISQKPSRDICQRGTSLTIQCQVDSQVTMMFWYRQQPGQSLTLIATANQGSEATYESGFVIDKFPISRPNLTFSTLTVSNMSPEDSSIYLCSVGTGRDTEAFFGQGTRLTVV.

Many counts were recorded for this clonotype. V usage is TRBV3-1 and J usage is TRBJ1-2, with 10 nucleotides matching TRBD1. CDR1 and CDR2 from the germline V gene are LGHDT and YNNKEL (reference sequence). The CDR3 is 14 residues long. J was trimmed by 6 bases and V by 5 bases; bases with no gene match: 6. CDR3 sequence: CASSNDRGLNGYTF. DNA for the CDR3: TGTGCCAGCAGCAACGACAGGGGGCTAAATGGCTACACCTTC. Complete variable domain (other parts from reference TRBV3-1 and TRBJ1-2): DTAVSQTPKYLVTQMGNDKSIKCEQNLGHDTMYWYKQDSKKFLKIMFSYNNKELIINETVPNRFSPKSPDKAHLNLHINSLELGDSAVYFCASSNDRGLNGYTFGSGTRLTVV.

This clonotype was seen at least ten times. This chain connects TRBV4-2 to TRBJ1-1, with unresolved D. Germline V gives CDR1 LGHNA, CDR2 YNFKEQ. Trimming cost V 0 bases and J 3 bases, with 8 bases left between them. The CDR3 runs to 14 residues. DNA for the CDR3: TGTGCCAGCAGCCAAGAAGGTGGTTACACTGAAGCTTTCTTT. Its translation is CASSQEGGYTEAFF.

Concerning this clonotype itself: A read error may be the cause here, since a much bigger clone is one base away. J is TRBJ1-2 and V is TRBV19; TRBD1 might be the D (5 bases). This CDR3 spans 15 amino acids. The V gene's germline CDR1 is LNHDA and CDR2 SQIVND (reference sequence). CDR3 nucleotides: TGTACCAGTAGTATTAGGGGCCCCCAGCGGTATGGCTACACCTTC. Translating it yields CTSSIRGPQRYGYTF.

This CDR3 is CASSQGRTSGRSGDEQFF. The CDR3 bases are TGTGCCAGCAGCCAAGGGAGGACTAGCGGGAGGTCTGGCGATGAGCAGTTCTTC. The rearrangement joins TRBV3-1 to TRBJ2-1; 14 bases line up with TRBD2. Germline CDR1 and CDR2: LGHDT and YNNKEL (reference sequence). The CDR3 consists of 18 residues. V shed 1 base, J shed 8 bases, and the junction held 10 bases outside the gene matches.